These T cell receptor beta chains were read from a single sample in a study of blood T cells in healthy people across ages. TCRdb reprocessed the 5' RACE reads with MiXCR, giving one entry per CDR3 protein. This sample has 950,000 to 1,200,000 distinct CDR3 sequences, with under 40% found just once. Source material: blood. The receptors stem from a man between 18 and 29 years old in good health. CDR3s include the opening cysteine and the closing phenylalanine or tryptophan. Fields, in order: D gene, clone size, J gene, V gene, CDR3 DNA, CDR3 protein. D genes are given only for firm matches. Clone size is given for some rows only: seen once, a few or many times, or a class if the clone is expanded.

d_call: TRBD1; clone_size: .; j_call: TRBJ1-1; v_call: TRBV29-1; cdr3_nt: TGCAGCGTGGAAGGCCGGCGACAGGGGAACACTGAAGCTTTCTTT; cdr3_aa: CSVEGRRQGNTEAFF
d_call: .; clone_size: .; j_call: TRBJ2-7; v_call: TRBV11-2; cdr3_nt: TGTGCCAGCAGCTTGGGCCTAAGTCGCGAGCAGTACTTC; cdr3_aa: CASSLGLSREQYF
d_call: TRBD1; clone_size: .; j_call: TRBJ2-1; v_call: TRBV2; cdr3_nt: TGTGCCAGCAGTTGGGACAGGGCGACGGGCAATGAGCAGTTCTTC; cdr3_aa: CASSWDRATGNEQFF
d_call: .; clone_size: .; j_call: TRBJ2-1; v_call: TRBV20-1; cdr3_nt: TGCAGTGCTAGGGCCCCGGGGGGGACAGCTCAAATTTACAATGAGCAGTTCTTC; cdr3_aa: CSARAPGGTAQIYNEQFF
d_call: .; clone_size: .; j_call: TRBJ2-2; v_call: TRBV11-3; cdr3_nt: TGTGCCAGCAGCTTAGAGCAGGGATGGACCGGGGAGCTGTTTTTT; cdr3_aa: CASSLEQGWTGELFF
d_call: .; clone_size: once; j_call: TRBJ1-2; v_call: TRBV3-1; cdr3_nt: TGTGCCAGCAGCCAGGCGGATACTGGCTACACCTTC; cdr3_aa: CASSQADTGYTF
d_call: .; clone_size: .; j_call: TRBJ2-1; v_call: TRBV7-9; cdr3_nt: TGTGCCAGCAGCGCACTCCCGAGCTCCTACAATGAGCAGTTCTTC; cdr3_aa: CASSALPSSYNEQFF
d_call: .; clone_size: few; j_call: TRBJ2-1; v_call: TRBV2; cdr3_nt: TGTGCCAGCATCCCCGCGGACCTAATCAATGAGCAGTTCTTC; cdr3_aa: CASIPADLINEQFF
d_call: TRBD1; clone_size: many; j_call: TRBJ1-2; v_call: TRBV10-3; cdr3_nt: TGTGCCATCAGAACAGGGGCTAACTATGGCTACACCTTC; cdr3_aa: CAIRTGANYGYTF
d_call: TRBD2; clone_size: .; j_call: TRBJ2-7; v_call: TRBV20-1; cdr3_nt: TGCAGTGCTAGGGACCGACTAGCGGGATACAATGAGCAGTACTTC; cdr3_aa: CSARDRLAGYNEQYF
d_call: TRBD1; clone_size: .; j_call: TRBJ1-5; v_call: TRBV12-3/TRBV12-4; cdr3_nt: TGTGCCAGCAGTTTAGGGTCCAGGGGGCTATATCAGCCCCAGCATTTT; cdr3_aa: CASSLGSRGLYQPQHF
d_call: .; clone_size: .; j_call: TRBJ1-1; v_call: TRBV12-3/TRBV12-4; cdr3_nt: TGTGCCAGCAACGAATGGGGGGTTGACACTGAAGCTTTCTTT; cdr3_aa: CASNEWGVDTEAFF
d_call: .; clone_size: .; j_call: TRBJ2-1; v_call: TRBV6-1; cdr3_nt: TGTGCCAGCAGTGAACTACAGGGTAATGAGCAGTTCTTC; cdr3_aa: CASSELQGNEQFF
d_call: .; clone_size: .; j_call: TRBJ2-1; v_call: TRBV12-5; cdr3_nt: TGTGCTAGTGGTTTGACACCCTCGGGGTGGGGTGAGCAGTTCTTC; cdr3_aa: CASGLTPSGWGEQFF
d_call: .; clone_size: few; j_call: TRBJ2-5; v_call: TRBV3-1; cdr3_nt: TGTGCCAGCAGCCACGAAAGGCCGCCCCCAGAGACCCAGTACTTC; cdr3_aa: CASSHERPPPETQYF
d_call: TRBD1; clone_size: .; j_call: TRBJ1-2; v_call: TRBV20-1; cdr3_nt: TGCAGTGCCCCCGGACAGGGGCTCCATGGCTACACCTTC; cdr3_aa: CSAPGQGLHGYTF
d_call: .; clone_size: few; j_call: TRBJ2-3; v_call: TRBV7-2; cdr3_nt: TGTGCCAGCAGCCACCGACAGAGGAATACGCAGTATTTT; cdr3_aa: CASSHRQRNTQYF
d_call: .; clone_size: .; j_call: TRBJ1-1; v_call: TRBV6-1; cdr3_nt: TGTGCCGGCAGTGAATTCGGTTTGGGGATTGAAGCTTTCTTT; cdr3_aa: CAGSEFGLGIEAFF
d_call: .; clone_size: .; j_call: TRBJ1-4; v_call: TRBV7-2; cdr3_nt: TGTGCCAGCAGCGTACAGAGAGGTGAAAAACTGTTTTTT; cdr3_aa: CASSVQRGEKLFF
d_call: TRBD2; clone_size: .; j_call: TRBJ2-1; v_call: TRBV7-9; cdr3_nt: TGTGCCAGCAGCTCCTGGGGGGGGAACCTCTACAATGAGCAGTTCTTC; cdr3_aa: CASSSWGGNLYNEQFF
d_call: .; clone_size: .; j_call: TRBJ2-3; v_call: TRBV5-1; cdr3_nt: TGCGCCAGCAGCTTGGATCAGGAGTTTAACACAGATACGCAGTATTTT; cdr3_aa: CASSLDQEFNTDTQYF
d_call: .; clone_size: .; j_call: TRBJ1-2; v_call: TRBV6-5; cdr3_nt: TGTGCCAGCAGTCCCTCCACAGCAGAATACACCTTC; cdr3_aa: CASSPSTAEYTF